This entry describes one T cell receptor (beta chain). Its specificity is not known. This sample was taken from a study of radiation and T cells in renal cell carcinoma. Broader study findings: Top tumor clonotypes rose in blood 2 weeks post-radiation, then contracted.

Time point noted: blood 2 weeks post-SBRT. Treatment of the sample: 15 Gy SBRT to primary tumor, nephrectomy 4 weeks later. The assay was immunoSEQ multiplex PCR, and TCRdb's table has in-frame clones only and misses some. The sample has tens of thousands of clones; 70% to 80% are singletons. The CDR3 totals 17 residues. The germline CDR1 and CDR2 sequences are SGDLS and YYNGEE. Trimming removed 1 base from V and 0 bases from J, with 14 bases in between. The V and J genes are TRBV9 and TRBJ2-1; a weak D match, TRBD2 (7 bases). This clonotype was sampled from a man in his 60s with renal cell carcinoma. Sequenced here: blood, sampled from a patient whose treatment included radiotherapy and nephrectomy. The chain's CDR3 is CASSVQGGGHSYNEQFF. CDR3 in DNA: TGTGCCAGCAGCGTACAGGGCGGGGGCCACTCCTACAATGAGCAGTTCTTC.